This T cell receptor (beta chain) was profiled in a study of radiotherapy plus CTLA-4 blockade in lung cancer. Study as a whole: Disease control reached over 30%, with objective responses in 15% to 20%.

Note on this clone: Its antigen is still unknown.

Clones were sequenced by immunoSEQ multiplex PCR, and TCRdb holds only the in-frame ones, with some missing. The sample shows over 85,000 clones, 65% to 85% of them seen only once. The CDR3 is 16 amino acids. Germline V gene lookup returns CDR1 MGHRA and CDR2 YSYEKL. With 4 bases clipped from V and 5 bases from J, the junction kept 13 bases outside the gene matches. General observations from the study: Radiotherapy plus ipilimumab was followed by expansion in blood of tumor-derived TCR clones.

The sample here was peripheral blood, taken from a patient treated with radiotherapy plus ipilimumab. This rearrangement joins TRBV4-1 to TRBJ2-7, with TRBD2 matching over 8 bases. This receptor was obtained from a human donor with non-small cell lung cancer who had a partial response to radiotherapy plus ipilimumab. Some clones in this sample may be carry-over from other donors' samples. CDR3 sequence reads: CASSRPGAGGVNEQYF. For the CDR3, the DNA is TGCGCCAGCAGCCGGCCCGGTGCGGGGGGAGTCAACGAGCAGTACTTC.